The rows below give T cell receptor beta chains drawn from one sample of a study of blood T cell repertoires in COVID-19. TCRdb's copy holds only in-frame clones and misses some; the assay was immunoSEQ multiplex PCR. The table has 250,000 to 300,000 clones, 88% seen once. Sample: peripheral blood. The receptors were sampled from a woman in her 70s with COVID-19, enrolled during active disease. Each CDR3 is given with its conserved first and last residue. A D gene is named only where the DNA matches it firmly. Clone size, where shown, is once, few, many, or a class for clones that have expanded.

D,size,J,V,CDR3,DNA
TRBD1,once,TRBJ1-2,TRBV3-1/TRBV3-2,CASSYRTTGDHGYTF,TGTGCCAGCAGCTATCGTACTACAGGGGATCATGGCTACACCTTC
TRBD1,NA,TRBJ2-1,TRBV3-1/TRBV3-2,CASSQGGTGNEQFF,TGTGCCAGCAGCCAAGGGGGGACAGGAAATGAGCAGTTCTTC
TRBD2,NA,TRBJ2-1,TRBV11-3,CASSSPLAGVGNEQFF,TGTGCCAGCAGCTCCCCCCTAGCGGGAGTTGGAAATGAGCAGTTCTTC
NA,NA,TRBJ1-2,TRBV5-3,CARSLDGGNYGYTF,TGTGCCAGAAGCTTGGACGGGGGGAACTATGGCTACACCTTC
TRBD1,NA,TRBJ1-1,TRBV7-9,CASRSQGAAAEAFF,TGTGCCAGCAGATCTCAGGGGGCGGCGGCTGAAGCTTTCTTT
NA,NA,TRBJ1-1,TRBV11-1,CASIKELTGTTEAFF,TGTGCCAGCATCAAAGAACTGACAGGAACGACTGAAGCTTTCTTT
NA,NA,TRBJ1-1,TRBV18,CASSPGGGGTEAFF,TGTGCCAGCTCACCAGGGGGCGGGGGTACTGAAGCTTTCTTT
TRBD2,NA,TRBJ2-3,TRBV11-2,CASSLSSSRLAGRTDTQYF,TGTGCCAGCAGCTTATCATCCTCTCGACTAGCGGGAAGAACAGATACGCAGTATTTT
TRBD2,NA,TRBJ2-1,TRBV6-1,CASSEILAGRNEQFF,TGTGCCAGCAGTGAAATACTAGCGGGGAGGAATGAGCAGTTCTTC
TRBD1,NA,TRBJ1-2,TRBV18,CASSPPQGTGYTF,TGTGCCAGCTCACCACCACAGGGGACCGGCTACACCTTC
NA,NA,TRBJ1-1,TRBV19,CASTMREDTEAFF,TGTGCCAGTACCATGAGGGAAGACACTGAAGCTTTCTTT
TRBD1,NA,TRBJ2-1,TRBV3-1/TRBV3-2,CASSHDRVRNEQFF,TGTGCCAGCAGCCACGACAGGGTCCGCAATGAGCAGTTCTTC
TRBD2,NA,TRBJ2-1,TRBV30,CAWSVRSGSGYEQFF,TGTGCCTGGAGTGTACGGAGCGGGAGTGGCTATGAGCAGTTCTTC
NA,NA,TRBJ2-2,TRBV28,CATVYAGELFF,TGTGCCACGGTGTATGCCGGGGAGCTGTTTTTT
NA,NA,TRBJ1-5,TRBV19,CASSSQGISNQPQHF,TGTGCCAGTAGTTCACAGGGAATTAGCAATCAGCCCCAGCATTTT
NA,NA,TRBJ1-1,TRBV11-2,CASSLLQGGSTATEAFF,TGTGCCAGCAGCCTATTACAGGGAGGGTCGACGGCCACTGAAGCTTTCTTT
NA,NA,TRBJ2-1,TRBV5-1,CASSLGRIDNEQFF,TGCGCCAGCAGCTTGGGCAGGATTGACAATGAGCAGTTCTTC
NA,NA,TRBJ2-3,TRBV6-5,CASSRGSGADTQYF,TGTGCCAGCAGCAGGGGAAGTGGGGCAGATACGCAGTATTTT
TRBD1,NA,TRBJ1-2,TRBV29-1,CSAGTTDRGRNGYTF,TGCAGCGCCGGAACCACGGACAGGGGGCGAAATGGCTACACCTTC
TRBD1,NA,TRBJ1-2,TRBV29-1,CSVAQGAYGYTF,TGCAGCGTTGCGCAGGGGGCCTATGGCTACACCTTC
NA,NA,TRBJ2-4,TRBV7-8,CASSPRPQGLAKNIQYF,TGTGCCAGCAGCCCACGACCTCAGGGCCTAGCCAAAAACATTCAGTACTTC
NA,NA,TRBJ2-7,TRBV7-9,CASSQDSYEQYF,TGTGCCAGCAGCCAGGACAGCTACGAGCAGTACTTC
NA,NA,TRBJ2-2,TRBV7-2,CASSRGQLSGELFF,TGTGCCAGCAGCAGAGGACAGTTGAGCGGGGAGCTGTTTTTT
NA,NA,TRBJ2-5,TRBV21-1,CASSGPGLAGMETQYF,TGTGCCAGCAGCGGTCCGGGACTAGCGGGAATGGAGACCCAGTACTTC
NA,NA,TRBJ2-1,TRBV21-1,CASSKAWTSGDSYNEQFF,TGTGCCAGCAGCAAAGCGTGGACTAGCGGAGACTCCTACAATGAGCAGTTCTTC
NA,NA,TRBJ2-1,TRBV5-6,CASSLGSAMGGSYNEQFF,TGTGCCAGCAGCTTGGGGTCCGCAATGGGGGGCTCCTACAATGAGCAGTTCTTC
NA,NA,TRBJ2-1,TRBV18,CASSPPLAGTREQFF,TGTGCCAGCTCACCCCCGCTGGCGGGCACAAGAGAGCAGTTCTTC
NA,NA,TRBJ1-1,TRBV7-8,CASSPSFTEAFF,TGTGCCAGCAGCCCGAGCTTCACTGAAGCTTTCTTT
TRBD1,NA,TRBJ1-3,TRBV30,CAWTRPGTVGNTIYF,TGTGCCTGGACCCGACCTGGGACAGTAGGAAACACCATATATTTT
TRBD1,NA,TRBJ1-5,TRBV24-1,CATSRSRTGVLRGQPQHF,TGTGCCACCAGTCGCTCTCGGACAGGCGTCTTAAGGGGTCAGCCCCAGCATTTT
NA,NA,TRBJ1-2,TRBV5-6,CASSLEGARGYGYTF,TGTGCCAGCAGCTTGGAAGGGGCGCGCGGCTATGGCTACACCTTC
TRBD1,NA,TRBJ2-5,TRBV18,CASSPQSPGQGRETQYF,TGTGCCAGCTCACCGCAGAGCCCGGGACAGGGAAGAGAGACCCAGTACTTC
NA,NA,TRBJ2-2,TRBV7-6,CASSQAGHPTGELFF,TGTGCCAGCAGCCAGGCCGGCCACCCTACCGGGGAGCTGTTTTTT
NA,few,TRBJ1-6,TRBV10-3,CAISESTQGRNSPLHF,TGTGCCATCAGTGAGTCGACACAGGGTCGTAATTCACCCCTCCACTTT
NA,NA,TRBJ1-2,TRBV5-6,CASSLAGYDYGYTF,TGTGCCAGCAGCTTGGCAGGGTATGACTATGGCTACACCTTC
NA,NA,TRBJ2-1,TRBV5-4,CASSLTTYPDNEQFF,TGTGCCAGCAGCTTGACTACCTACCCGGACAATGAGCAGTTCTTC
NA,NA,TRBJ2-6,TRBV7-9,CASSEGVGQGSSGANVLTF,TGTGCCAGCAGCGAAGGTGTAGGGCAGGGAAGCTCTGGGGCCAACGTCCTGACTTTC
TRBD1,few,TRBJ2-1,TRBV15,CATSTDRTGAYNEQFF,TGTGCCACCAGCACCGATCGGACAGGGGCCTACAATGAGCAGTTCTTC
TRBD1,NA,TRBJ1-4,TRBV19,CASRSLAGQGAEKLFF,TGTGCCAGTAGGAGCCTTGCGGGACAGGGAGCTGAAAAACTGTTTTTT
TRBD1,NA,TRBJ1-5,TRBV29-1,CSVVTGGDNQPQHF,TGCAGCGTTGTGACAGGGGGGGACAATCAGCCCCAGCATTTT
TRBD1,NA,TRBJ2-7,TRBV28,CASIGRTGVSEQYF,TGTGCCAGCATAGGACGGACAGGGGTCTCCGAGCAGTACTTC
TRBD1,NA,TRBJ1-4,TRBV7-8,CASSPRTGDLFF,TGTGCCAGCAGCCCGCGGACAGGGGACCTGTTTTTT
TRBD1,NA,TRBJ2-7,TRBV6-5,CASTHFGQVSYEQYF,TGTGCCAGCACCCACTTCGGACAGGTCTCCTACGAGCAGTACTTC
NA,NA,TRBJ1-2,TRBV5-6,CASSLIQGSGYTF,TGTGCCAGCAGCTTGATCCAGGGCAGTGGCTACACCTTC
NA,NA,TRBJ2-1,TRBV29-1,CSVEDWAINEQFF,TGCAGCGTTGAAGATTGGGCAATAAATGAGCAGTTCTTC
TRBD2,NA,TRBJ2-1,TRBV24-1,CATSDYYLTSGSRNEQFF,TGTGCCACCAGTGATTACTACTTGACTAGCGGGAGTCGCAATGAGCAGTTCTTC
NA,NA,TRBJ2-7,TRBV6-2/TRBV6-3,CASSYEDKYYEQYF,TGTGCCAGCAGTTACGAGGACAAATACTACGAGCAGTACTTC
NA,NA,TRBJ1-5,TRBV19,CASRVRGSIQPQHF,TGTGCCAGTAGAGTGCGGGGGTCGATTCAGCCCCAGCATTTT